One sample yielded the 8 T cell receptor beta chains listed below, sequenced in a study of Tregs in tolerant kidney transplant recipients. The method was immunoSEQ multiplex PCR; TCRdb's version includes in-frame clones alone and lacks a portion of them. The sample lists 75,000 to 80,000 clones, more than 85% occurring once. The sequenced sample was Tregs from blood, obtained before the transplant. The receptor source for this set is a human donor who received a combined kidney and bone marrow transplant.

The rearrangement joins TRBV21-1 to TRBJ1-5; the table names TRBD1, a call not compared with the DNA. TRBV21-1 is termed a pseudogene. This CDR3 has 18 amino acids. CDR3 bases: TGTGCCAGCAGACTAAGGGACAGGGCACACTATAGCAATCAGCCCCAGCATTTT. It translates to CASRLRDRAHYSNQPQHF.

The rearrangement joins TRBV7-2 to TRBJ2-7, with 10 bases lining up with TRBD1. Germline CDR1 SGHTA, CDR2 FQGNSA. The length of the CDR3 is 16 residues. The V segment lost 3 bases and the J segment 3 bases; nucleotides outside the gene matches: 8. CDR3 protein: CASSFSLGQGFYEQYF. The CDR3, as DNA: TGTGCCAGCAGCTTCAGTTTGGGACAGGGGTTCTACGAGCAGTACTTC.

The J gene is TRBJ2-1, the V gene TRBV28; 8 bases match TRBD1. V shed 5 bases and J 1 base; nucleotides not matched to a gene: 4. The CDR3 loop spans 15 amino acids. Germline V CDR1 and CDR2: MDHEN, SYDVKM. CDR3 coding DNA: TGTGCCAGCAGTCCGTGGACAGGGTCCTACAATGAGCAGTTCTTC. It translates to CASSPWTGSYNEQFF.

The chain is built from TRBV19 and TRBJ1-1; D ambiguous. Germline assignment: CDR1 LNHDA and CDR2 SQIVND (reference sequence). V gave up 6 bases and J gave up 1 base, with 12 bases separating them. The length of the CDR3 is 14 residues. In DNA, the CDR3 is TGTGCCAGTAGATTGAGGCTGAGGAACACTGAAGCTTTCTTT. It yields the protein CASRLRLRNTEAFF. Based on the CDR3 plus reference TRBV19 and TRBJ1-1, the full variable domain is DGGITQSPKYLFRKEGQNVTLSCEQNLNHDAMYWYRQDPGQGLRLIYYSQIVNDFQKGDIAEGYSVSREKKESFPLTVTSAQKNPTAFYLCASRLRLRNTEAFFGQGTRLTVV.

The chain carries TRBV28 and TRBJ1-1; 8 nucleotides line up with TRBD1. J was trimmed by 6 bases and V by 6 bases; bases with no gene match: 9. The CDR3 runs to 14 residues. Germline-derived CDR1 and CDR2 are MDHEN and SYDVKM. The CDR3 DNA reads as TGTGCCAGCAGACAGGGGGGGAAGAGGTCTGAAGCTTTCTTT. As protein: CASRQGGKRSEAFF. The full variable domain, rest sourced from reference TRBV28 and TRBJ1-1, is DVKVTQSSRYLVKRTGEKVFLECVQDMDHENMFWYRQDPGLGLRLIYFSYDVKMKEKGDIPEGYSVSREKKERFSLILESASTNQTSMYLCASRQGGKRSEAFFGQGTRLTVV.

Details on this clone: Additional DNA sequences in this sample encode the identical CDR3. This chain links TRBV18 with TRBJ2-1; 10 nucleotides agree with TRBD2. Germline CDR1 and CDR2: KGHSH and LQKENI. The junction had 1 base not matched to a gene; V was cut back by 1 base and J by 7 bases. CDR3 length: 14 amino acids. CDR3 protein: CASSPQREGNEQFF. As DNA, the CDR3 is TGTGCCAGCTCACCACAGCGGGAGGGTAATGAGCAGTTCTTC.

The chain joins TRBV7-2 to TRBJ2-6, with a weak D call TRBD2 (7 bases). The length of the CDR3 is 15 residues. V was cut by 7 bases and J by 2 bases, with 12 bases left in between. Germline CDR1 reads SGHTA; CDR2 reads FQGNSA. The CDR3 reads CASTQGGAGANVLTF. CDR3 nucleotide sequence: TGTGCCAGCACCCAAGGGGGGGCTGGGGCCAACGTCCTGACTTTC.

The CDR3: CAWRGSKETQYF. The CDR3 nucleotides are TGTGCCTGGAGAGGGAGCAAAGAGACCCAGTACTTC. This chain joins TRBV30 and TRBJ2-5; tentative D call: TRBD2 (5 bases). The V end was cut by 3 bases, the J end by 3 bases, with 8 bases between. The V gene's germline CDR1 is GTSNPN and CDR2 SVGIG (reference sequence). The CDR3 is made up of 12 amino acids.